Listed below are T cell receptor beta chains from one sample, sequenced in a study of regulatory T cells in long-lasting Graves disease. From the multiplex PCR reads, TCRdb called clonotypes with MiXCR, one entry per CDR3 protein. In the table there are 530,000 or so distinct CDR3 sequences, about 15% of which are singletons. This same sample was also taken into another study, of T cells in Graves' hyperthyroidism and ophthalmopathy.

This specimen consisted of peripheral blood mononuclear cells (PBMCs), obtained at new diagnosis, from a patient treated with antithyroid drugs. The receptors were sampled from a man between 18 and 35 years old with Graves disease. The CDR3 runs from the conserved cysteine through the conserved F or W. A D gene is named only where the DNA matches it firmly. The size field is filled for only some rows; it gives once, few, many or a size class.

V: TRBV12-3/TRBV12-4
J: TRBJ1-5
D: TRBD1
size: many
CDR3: CASSVGTGAQPQHF
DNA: TGTGCCAGCAGTGTAGGGACAGGTGCTCAGCCCCAGCATTTT

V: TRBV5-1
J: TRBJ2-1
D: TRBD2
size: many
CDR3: CASSLLAGNNEQFF
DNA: TGCGCCAGCAGCTTGTTAGCGGGGAACAATGAGCAGTTCTTC

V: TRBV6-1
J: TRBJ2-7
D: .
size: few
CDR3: CASSEWEEQYF
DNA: TGTGCCAGCAGTGAATGGGAAGAGCAGTACTTC

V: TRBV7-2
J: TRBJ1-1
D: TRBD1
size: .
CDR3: CASSFRAGRGSTEAFF
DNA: TGTGCCAGCAGCTTTCGGGCTGGCAGGGGGTCCACTGAAGCTTTCTTT

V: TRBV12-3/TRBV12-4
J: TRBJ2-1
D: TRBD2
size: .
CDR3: CASGKTSGQSDEQFF
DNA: TGTGCCAGCGGAAAGACTAGCGGGCAATCTGATGAGCAGTTCTTC

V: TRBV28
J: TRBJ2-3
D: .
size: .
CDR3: CASSSYYTSDTQYF
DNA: TGTGCCAGCAGTTCCTACTATACTTCAGATACGCAGTATTTT

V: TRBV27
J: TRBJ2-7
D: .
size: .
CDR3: CASSRTGGRAYEQYF
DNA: TGTGCCAGCAGTCGGACCGGGGGGCGAGCCTACGAGCAGTACTTC

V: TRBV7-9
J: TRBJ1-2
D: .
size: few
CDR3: CASSSQPANYGYTF
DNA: TGTGCCAGCAGCTCCCAGCCAGCTAACTATGGCTACACCTTC

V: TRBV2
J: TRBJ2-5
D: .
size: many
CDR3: CASSEFGQGNQETQYF
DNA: TGTGCCAGCAGTGAATTTGGGCAGGGGAATCAGGAGACCCAGTACTTC

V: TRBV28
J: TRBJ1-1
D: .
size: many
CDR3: CASSPYYRELTEAFF
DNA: TGTGCCAGCAGTCCCTATTACAGGGAGTTAACTGAAGCTTTCTTT

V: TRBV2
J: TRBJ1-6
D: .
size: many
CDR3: CASTGDGSSYNSPLHF
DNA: TGTGCCAGCACAGGAGACGGAAGCTCCTATAATTCACCCCTCCACTTT

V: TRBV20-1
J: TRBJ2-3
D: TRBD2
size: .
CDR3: CSASEREASDTQYF
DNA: TGCAGTGCTAGTGAGCGGGAGGCTTCAGATACGCAGTATTTT

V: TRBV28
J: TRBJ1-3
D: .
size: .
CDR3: CASSFLPELSGNTIYF
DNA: TGTGCCAGCAGTTTTTTGCCCGAACTCTCTGGAAACACCATATATTTT

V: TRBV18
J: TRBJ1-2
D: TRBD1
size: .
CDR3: CASQTGDYGYTF
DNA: TGTGCCAGTCAGACAGGGGACTATGGCTACACCTTC

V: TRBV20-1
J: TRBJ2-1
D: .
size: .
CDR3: CSAPGTVSSYNEQFF
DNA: TGCAGTGCTCCCGGGACGGTGAGCTCCTACAATGAGCAGTTCTTC

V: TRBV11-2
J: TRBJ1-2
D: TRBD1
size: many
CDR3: CASSLGRASGQGDYGYTF
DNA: TGTGCCAGCAGCTTAGGCCGGGCCTCGGGACAGGGCGACTATGGCTACACCTTC

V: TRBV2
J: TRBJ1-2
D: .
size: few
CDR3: CASRGYTF
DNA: TGTGCCAGTAGGGGCTACACCTTC

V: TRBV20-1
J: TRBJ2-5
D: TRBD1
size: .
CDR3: CSARLQGAPETQYF
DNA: TGCAGTGCTAGACTACAGGGGGCCCCAGAGACCCAGTACTTC

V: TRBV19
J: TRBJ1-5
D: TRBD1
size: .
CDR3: CASSIARQGVGQPQHF
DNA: TGTGCCAGTAGTATAGCCCGACAGGGGGTTGGGCAGCCCCAGCATTTT

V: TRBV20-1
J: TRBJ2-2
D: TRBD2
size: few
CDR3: CSAKGLAAGELFF
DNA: TGCAGTGCTAAGGGACTAGCGGCCGGGGAGCTGTTTTTT

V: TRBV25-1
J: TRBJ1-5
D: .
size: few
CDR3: CASRVDSGNQPQHF
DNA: TGTGCCAGCAGAGTCGACAGCGGCAATCAGCCCCAGCATTTT

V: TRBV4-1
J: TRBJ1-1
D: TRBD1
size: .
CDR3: CAFKRETGGRTEAFF
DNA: TGCGCCTTCAAAAGGGAGACAGGGGGACGGACTGAAGCTTTCTTT